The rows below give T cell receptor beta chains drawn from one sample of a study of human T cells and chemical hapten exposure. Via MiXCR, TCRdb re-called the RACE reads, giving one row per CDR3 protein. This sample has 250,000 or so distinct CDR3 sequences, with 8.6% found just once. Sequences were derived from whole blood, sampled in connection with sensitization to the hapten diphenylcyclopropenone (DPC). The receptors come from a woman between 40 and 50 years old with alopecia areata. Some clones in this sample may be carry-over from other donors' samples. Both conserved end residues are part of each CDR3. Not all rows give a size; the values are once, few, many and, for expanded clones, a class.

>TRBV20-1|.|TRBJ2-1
CSATRPGKFDMNEQFF
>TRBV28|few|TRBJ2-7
CASLQGNEQYF
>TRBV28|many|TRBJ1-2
CASSLANYGYTF
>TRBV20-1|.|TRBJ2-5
CSASGGGQETQYF
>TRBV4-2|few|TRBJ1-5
CASSQDSEGNQPQHF
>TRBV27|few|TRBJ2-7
CASSLRLGRLGYEQYF
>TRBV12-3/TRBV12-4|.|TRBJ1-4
CASSLAGDNEKLFF
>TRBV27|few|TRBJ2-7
CASSKEPAYEQYF
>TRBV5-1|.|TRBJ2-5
CASSLVPGARPQETQYF
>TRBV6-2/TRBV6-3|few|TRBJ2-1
CASSFRLAGGPQAYNEQFF
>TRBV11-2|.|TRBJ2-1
CASSLGTGVYNEQFF
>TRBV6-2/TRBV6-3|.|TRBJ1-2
CASSYPGEAGYTF
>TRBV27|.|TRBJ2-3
CASSFVGGMDTQYF
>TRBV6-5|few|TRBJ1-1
CASSYSAGSEAFF
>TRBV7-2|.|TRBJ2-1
CASSPRTLYNEQFF
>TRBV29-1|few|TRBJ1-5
CSPKTGGDSNQPQHF
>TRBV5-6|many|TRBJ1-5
CASSKGGFSRQPQHF
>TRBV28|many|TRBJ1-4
CASRSGQSHEKLFF
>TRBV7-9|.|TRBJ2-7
CASSLRQGGEQYF
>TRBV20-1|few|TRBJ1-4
CSARVSQGAQGEKLFF
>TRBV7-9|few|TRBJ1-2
CAVRDQTGEANYGYTF